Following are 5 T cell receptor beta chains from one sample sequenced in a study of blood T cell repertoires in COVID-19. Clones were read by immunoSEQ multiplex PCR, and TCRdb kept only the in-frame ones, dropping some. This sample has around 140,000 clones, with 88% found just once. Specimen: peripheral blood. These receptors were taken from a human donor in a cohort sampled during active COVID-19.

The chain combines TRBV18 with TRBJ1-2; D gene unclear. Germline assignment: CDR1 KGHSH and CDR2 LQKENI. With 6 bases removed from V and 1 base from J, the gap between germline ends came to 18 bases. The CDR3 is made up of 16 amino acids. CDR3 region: CASSLESIPINYGYTF. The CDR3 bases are TGTGCCAGCTCGCTCGAGAGTATTCCAATTAACTATGGCTACACCTTC.

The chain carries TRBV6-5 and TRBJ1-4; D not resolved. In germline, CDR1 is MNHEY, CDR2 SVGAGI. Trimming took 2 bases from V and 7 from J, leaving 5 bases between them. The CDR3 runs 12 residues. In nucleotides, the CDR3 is TGTGCCAGCAGTTACGAGGGTGAAAAACTGTTTTTT. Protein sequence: CASSYEGEKLFF.

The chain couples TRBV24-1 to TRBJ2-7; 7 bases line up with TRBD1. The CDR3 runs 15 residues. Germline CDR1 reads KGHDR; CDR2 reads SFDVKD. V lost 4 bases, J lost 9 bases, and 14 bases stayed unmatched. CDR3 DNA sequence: TGTGCCACCAGTGACCAGACAGGGTCTGAACCCGGGCAGTACTTC. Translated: CATSDQTGSEPGQYF.

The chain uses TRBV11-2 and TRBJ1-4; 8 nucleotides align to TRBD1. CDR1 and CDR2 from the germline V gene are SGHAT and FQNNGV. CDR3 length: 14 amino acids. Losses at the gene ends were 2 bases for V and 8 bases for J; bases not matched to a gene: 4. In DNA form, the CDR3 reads TGTGCCAGCAGCTTACAGGGGGCGCGGGAAAAACTGTTTTTT. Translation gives CASSLQGAREKLFF.

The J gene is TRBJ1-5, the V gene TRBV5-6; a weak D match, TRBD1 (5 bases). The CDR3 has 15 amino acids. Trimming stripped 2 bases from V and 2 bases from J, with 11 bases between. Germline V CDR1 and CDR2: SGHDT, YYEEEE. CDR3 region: CASSFAGLGNQPQHF. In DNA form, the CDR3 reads TGTGCCAGCAGCTTCGCAGGGCTGGGCAATCAGCCCCAGCATTTT.